A single sample is the source of the 24 T cell receptor beta chains below, sequenced in a study of Ad26.COV2.S vaccination and SARS-CoV-2 variants. The treatment was: about 20 received Ad26.COV2.S at low or high dose, single or two shots; 5 received placebo; per-sample allocation not given. The samples date from day 63 after the first vaccine or placebo injection. Libraries were prepared by immunoSEQ multiplex PCR; TCRdb keeps only in-frame clonotypes and omits some of them. The data contain around 250,000 clones, approximately 90% of them singletons. This material consisted of peripheral blood, taken in a trial of Ad26.COV2.S vaccine versus placebo. These TCRs come from a person aged 18-65 years who received the Ad26.COV2.S COVID-19 vaccine or a placebo.

The chain joins TRBV7-2 to TRBJ2-3; 12 positions agree with TRBD2. V was pared by 4 bases and J by 6 bases, with 5 bases of the junction left unmatched. The CDR3 is 15 amino acids. From germline, CDR1 is SGHTA and CDR2 FQGNSA. The CDR3 DNA reads as TGTGCCAGCAGCTCACGACTAGCGGGAGACGATACGCAGTATTTT. This encodes CASSSRLAGDDTQYF.

This clone was seen more than once but under ten times. The chain is built from TRBV3-1 (or the pseudogene TRBV3-2) and TRBJ1-1; D might be TRBD1 (5 bases). The CDR3 has 12 residues. Looked up from germline, CDR1 is LGHDT and CDR2 is YNNKEL (reference sequence). V was shortened by 6 bases and J by 6 bases, with 11 bases between the two germline ends. CDR3 coding DNA: TGTGCCAGCAGTCAGGGAAGGGCTGAAGCTTTCTTT. Its protein is CASSQGRAEAFF.

This chain uses TRBV19 with TRBJ2-1, with 9 positions matching TRBD2. The junction had 6 bases not matched to a gene; V was cut back by 5 bases and J by 1 base. Germline V CDR1 and CDR2: LNHDA, SQIVND (reference sequence). There are 16 residues in the CDR3. This CDR3 reads CASSQLAGLSYNEQFF. The CDR3 DNA sequence: TGTGCCAGTAGTCAACTAGCGGGTTTGTCCTACAATGAGCAGTTCTTC.

The gene calls are TRBV19 and TRBJ2-1; 14 positions match TRBD2. The germline gives CDR1 LNHDA, CDR2 SQIVND (reference sequence). With 7 bases clipped from V and 7 bases from J, the junction kept 6 bases outside the gene matches. The CDR3 runs to 15 residues. The CDR3 protein is CASNARTSGRNEQFF. The DNA for the CDR3 is TGTGCCAGTAACGCCAGGACTAGCGGGAGGAATGAGCAGTTCTTC.

V is TRBV6-2 or TRBV6-3 and J is TRBJ1-5; no firm D call. V lost 4 bases, J lost 1 base, and 11 bases lay in between. This CDR3 has 15 residues. Germline CDR1 and CDR2: MNHEY and SVGEGT. The CDR3 sequence is CASSSRLLSNQPQHF. In DNA form, the CDR3 reads TGTGCCAGCAGTTCAAGACTGTTGAGCAATCAGCCCCAGCATTTT.

The chain employs TRBV4-3 and TRBJ2-2; 7 nucleotides agree with TRBD2. J was trimmed by 1 base and V by 0 bases; bases with no gene match: 8. Per germline, CDR1 LGHNA and CDR2 YSLEER. CDR3 length equals 18 residues. CDR3 sequence reads: CASSQEVRGGRNTGELFF. In nucleotides, the CDR3 is TGCGCCAGCAGCCAAGAGGTACGTGGCGGGAGGAACACCGGGGAGCTGTTTTTT.

The chain uses TRBV6-6 and TRBJ2-5, with 7 positions matching TRBD1. The CDR3 has 16 residues. J gave up 4 bases and V 6 bases, and 14 bases lay outside the gene matches. Germline CDR1 MNHNY, CDR2 SVGAGI (reference sequence). The CDR3 DNA is TGTGCCAGCAGCCAGGGCGGACAGGCTTTGGGAGAGACCCAGTACTTC. It is translated as CASSQGGQALGETQYF.

The chain combines TRBV14 with TRBJ2-3; either TRBD1 or TRBD2 may fit D (5 bases each). V dropped 4 bases and J dropped 6 bases, with 11 bases sitting between them. This CDR3 is built from 13 residues. Germline loops: CDR1 SGHDN, CDR2 FVKESK. CDR3 coding DNA: TGTGCCAGCAGCCGGGACCTAGGGGATACGCAGTATTTT. Its translation is CASSRDLGDTQYF.

This sequence joins TRBV7-2 and TRBJ2-3; TRBD2 might be the D (6 bases). Germline V CDR1 and CDR2: SGHTA, FQGNSA. The CDR3 is made up of 15 amino acids. Trimming took 5 bases from V and 5 from J, leaving 17 bases between them. The chain's CDR3 is CASSRLLHGGDTQYF. The CDR3 DNA sequence: TGTGCCAGCAGCCGGCTTTTACACGGGGGAGATACGCAGTATTTT.

The chain combines TRBV4-1 with TRBJ2-7, with TRBD1 matching 8 bases. The CDR3 has 13 residues. Losses at the gene ends were 4 bases for V and 6 bases for J; bases not matched to a gene: 5. From germline, CDR1 is MGHRA and CDR2 YSYEKL. DNA of the CDR3: TGCGCCAGCAGCCGCAACAGGGGGTCCGAGCAGTACGTC. Amino acid sequence: CASSRNRGSEQYV.

The gene calls are TRBV14 and TRBJ2-3; no reliable D call. Trimming cost V 1 base and J 6 bases, with 17 bases left between them. The CDR3 runs to 16 residues. Germline V gene lookup returns CDR1 SGHDN and CDR2 FVKESK. For the CDR3, the DNA is TGTGCCAGCAGCCAAGGGTTTGCCGTTTATTCCGATACGCAGTATTTT. It is translated as CASSQGFAVYSDTQYF.

This chain joins TRBV14 and TRBJ1-2; D possibly corresponds to TRBD1 (6 bases). This CDR3 region has 13 residues. Germline loops: CDR1 SGHDN, CDR2 FVKESK. V was trimmed by 1 base and J by 3 bases, leaving 6 bases between them. The CDR3 DNA follows: TGTGCCAGCAGCCAAGGACAGGACTATGGCTACACCTTC. It specifies CASSQGQDYGYTF.

The J gene is TRBJ2-6, the V gene TRBV24-1; the D is unclear. The CDR3 contains 16 residues. CDR1 and CDR2 from the germline V gene are KGHDR and SFDVKD. V lost 4 bases and J lost 2, with 11 bases in between. CDR3 residues: CATSDPDPAGANVLTF. The CDR3 DNA follows: TGTGCCACCAGTGACCCCGACCCGGCTGGGGCCAACGTCCTGACTTTC.

CDR3 protein: CASSSTGVEQYV. Here the CDR3 DNA reads TGTGCCAGCTCATCCACAGGGGTCGAGCAGTACGTC. This chain links TRBV18 with TRBJ2-7, with TRBD1 matching 7 bases. After removal of 5 bases from V and 6 bases from J, the junction contained 4 bases not matched to a gene. Germline CDR1 reads KGHSH; CDR2 reads LQKENI. This CDR3 contains 12 residues.

This chain joins TRBV19 and TRBJ1-6; D not resolved. V lost 4 bases and J lost 6, with 16 bases in between. CDR3 length equals 16 residues. Germline V gene data show CDR1 as LNHDA and CDR2 as SQIVND (reference sequence). The DNA of the CDR3 is TGTGCCAGTAGTACTCTATCCGGGGTGCGTAATTCACCCCTCCACTTT. Its translation: CASSTLSGVRNSPLHF.

V and J are TRBV15 and TRBJ1-2; TRBD1 matches 8 bases. Germline V gene lookup returns CDR1 LNHNV and CDR2 YYDKDF (reference sequence). CDR3 length: 13 amino acids. V lost 0 bases to trimming and J lost 7 bases; unmatched junction nucleotides: 1. CDR3 in DNA: TGTGCCACCAGCAGAGACAGGGGGCGTGGCTACACCTTC. Translating gives CATSRDRGRGYTF.

This chain joins TRBV7-3 and TRBJ2-1; D possibly uses TRBD1 or TRBD2 (6 bases each). Germline V gene sequence: CDR1 SGHTA, CDR2 FQGTGA. This CDR3 has 15 amino acids. V lost 2 bases and J lost 7, with 15 bases in between. The CDR3 loop reads CASSLSWGALNEQFF. The CDR3 DNA reads as TGTGCCAGCAGCTTATCGTGGGGGGCCCTGAATGAGCAGTTCTTC.

The chain recombines TRBV2 with TRBJ1-1, with a weak D call TRBD1 (5 bases). Germline values: CDR1 SNHLY, CDR2 FYNNEI. The CDR3 consists of 15 residues. Trimming removed 8 bases at V and 1 base at J, with 17 bases between. CDR3 region: CASRPRGAQNTEAFF. The CDR3 bases are TGTGCCAGCCGCCCTCGTGGGGCCCAGAACACTGAAGCTTTCTTT. Together with reference TRBV2 and TRBJ1-1, the CDR3 gives the full variable domain: EPEVTQTPSHQVTQMGQEVILRCVPISNHLYFYWYRQILGQKVEFLVSFYNNEISEKSEIFDDQFSVERPDGSNFTLKIRSTKLEDSAMYFCASRPRGAQNTEAFFGQGTRLTVV.

The V call is TRBV6-2 or TRBV6-3, the J call TRBJ1-1; D remains ambiguous. Trimming cost V 5 bases and J 3 bases, with 10 bases left between them. CDR3 size: 13 residues. The germline gives CDR1 MNHEY, CDR2 SVGEGT. The CDR3 here is CASSLRVDTEAFF. In DNA form, the CDR3 reads TGTGCCAGCAGTCTTCGGGTGGACACTGAAGCTTTCTTT.

V and J are TRBV5-8 and TRBJ1-1; D is ambiguous. Trimming removed 1 base from V and 6 bases from J, with 22 bases in between. From germline, CDR1 is SGHTS and CDR2 YDEGEE. The CDR3 length is 17 residues. The CDR3 DNA reads TGTGCCAGCAGCTTGCACTTGAGGGCCCCCCGGGGATCTGAAGCTTTCTTT. Encoded protein: CASSLHLRAPRGSEAFF.

The CDR3 loop reads CASSFRSYEQYV. The CDR3 DNA is TGTGCCAGCAGTTTCAGAAGTTACGAGCAGTACGTC. The V and J genes are TRBV6-6 and TRBJ2-7; no clear D gene. V was clipped by 4 bases and J by 4 bases, with 8 bases between them. The CDR3 runs 12 residues. CDR1 is MNHNY, CDR2 SVGAGI, per germline (reference sequence).

The chain carries TRBV19 and TRBJ2-3; D ambiguous. V shed 7 bases and J shed 1 base, with 9 bases lying between them. Germline CDR1 and CDR2: LNHDA and SQIVND (reference sequence). The CDR3 consists of 13 residues. The DNA for the CDR3 is TGTGCCAGTAAAGCGTCGGGCACAGATACGCAGTATTTT. This translates into CASKASGTDTQYF.

The CDR3 spells CASSRGTGRKNYGYTF. Here the CDR3 DNA reads TGTGCCAGCAGCCGCGGGACAGGGAGGAAAAACTATGGCTACACCTTC. This sequence joins TRBV27 and TRBJ1-2; 9 bases are shared with TRBD1. V shed 6 bases and J 2 bases; nucleotides not matched to a gene: 10. The germline CDR1 and CDR2 sequences are MNHEY and SMNVEV (reference sequence). The CDR3 covers 16 residues.

V is TRBV14 and J is TRBJ2-1; 10 positions agree with TRBD2. The CDR3 extends over 15 amino acids. CDR1 and CDR2 (germline): SGHDN, FVKESK. The V gene end was trimmed by 5 bases and the J gene end by 2 bases; junction bases not matched to a gene: 3. CDR3 DNA sequence: TGTGCCAGCAGCTACCTAGCGGGGGCCTACAATGAGCAGTTCTTC. Translated, it gives CASSYLAGAYNEQFF.